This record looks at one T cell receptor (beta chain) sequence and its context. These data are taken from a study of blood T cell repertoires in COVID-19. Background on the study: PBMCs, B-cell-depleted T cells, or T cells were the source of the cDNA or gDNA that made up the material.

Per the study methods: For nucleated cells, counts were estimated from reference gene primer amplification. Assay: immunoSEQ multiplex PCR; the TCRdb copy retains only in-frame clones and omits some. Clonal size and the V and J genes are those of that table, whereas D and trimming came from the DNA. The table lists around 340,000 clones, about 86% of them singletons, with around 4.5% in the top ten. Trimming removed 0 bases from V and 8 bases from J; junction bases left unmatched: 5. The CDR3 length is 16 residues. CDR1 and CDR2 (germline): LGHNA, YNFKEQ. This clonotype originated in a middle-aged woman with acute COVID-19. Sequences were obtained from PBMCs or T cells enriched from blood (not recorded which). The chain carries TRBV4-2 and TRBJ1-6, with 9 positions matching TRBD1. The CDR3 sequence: CASSQDFGTGYSPLHF. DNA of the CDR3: TGTGCCAGCAGCCAAGATTTCGGGACAGGGTATTCACCCCTCCACTTT.